This T cell receptor beta chain was captured in a study of shared clonotypes between healthy human individuals. General study results and limits: Incomplete sequencing of sorted subsets was indicated by rarefaction despite large depth.

This table comes from immunoSEQ multiplex PCR, and its TCRdb copy is limited to in-frame clones, with some not included. The sample lists approximately 2,000,000 clones; around 93% were seen once. Looked up from germline, CDR1 is MNHEY and CDR2 is SVGAGI. The V end was cut by 7 bases, the J end by 3 bases, with 16 bases between. This CDR3 has 14 amino acids. A word on this clone: What it binds is unknown.

The chain links TRBV6-5 to TRBJ2-7, with D possibly matching TRBD1 (5 bases). Material: naive CD4+ T cells from PBMCs. Subset given: CD45RA+ positively selected. This receptor was obtained from a young man in good health. Some clones in this sample may be carry-over from other donors' samples. Written as DNA, the CDR3 is TGTGCCAGCATCCTCAGACAGCAGATCTACGAGCAGTACTTC. As protein: CASILRQQIYEQYF.